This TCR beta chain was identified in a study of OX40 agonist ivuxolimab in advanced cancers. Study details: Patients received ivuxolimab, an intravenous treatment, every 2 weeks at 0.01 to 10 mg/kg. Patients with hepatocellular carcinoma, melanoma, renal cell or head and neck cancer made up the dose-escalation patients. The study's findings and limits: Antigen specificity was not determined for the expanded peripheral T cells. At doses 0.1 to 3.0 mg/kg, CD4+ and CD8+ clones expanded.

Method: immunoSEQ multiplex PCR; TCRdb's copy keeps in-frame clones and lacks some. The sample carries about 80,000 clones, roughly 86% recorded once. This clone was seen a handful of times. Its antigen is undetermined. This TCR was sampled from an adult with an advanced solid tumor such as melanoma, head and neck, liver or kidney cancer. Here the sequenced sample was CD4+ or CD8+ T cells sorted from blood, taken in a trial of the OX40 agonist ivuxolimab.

The CDR3: CASSLRTSGRAGELFF. The CDR3 DNA follows: TGTGCCAGCAGCTTGAGGACTAGCGGGAGGGCCGGGGAGCTGTTTTTT. The chain links TRBV5-4 to TRBJ2-2; 15 bases are shared with TRBD2. CDR1 and CDR2 (germline): SGHNT, YYREEE (reference sequence). J gave up 6 bases and V 1 base, and 1 base lay outside the gene matches. The CDR3 covers 16 residues. The entire variable domain, with the rest obtained from reference TRBV5-4 and TRBJ2-2, is as follows: ETGVTQSPTHLIKTRGQQVTLRCSSQSGHNTVSWYQQALGQGPQFIFQYYREEENGRGNFPPRFSGLQFPNYSSELNVNALELDDSALYLCASSLRTSGRAGELFFGEGSRLTVL.